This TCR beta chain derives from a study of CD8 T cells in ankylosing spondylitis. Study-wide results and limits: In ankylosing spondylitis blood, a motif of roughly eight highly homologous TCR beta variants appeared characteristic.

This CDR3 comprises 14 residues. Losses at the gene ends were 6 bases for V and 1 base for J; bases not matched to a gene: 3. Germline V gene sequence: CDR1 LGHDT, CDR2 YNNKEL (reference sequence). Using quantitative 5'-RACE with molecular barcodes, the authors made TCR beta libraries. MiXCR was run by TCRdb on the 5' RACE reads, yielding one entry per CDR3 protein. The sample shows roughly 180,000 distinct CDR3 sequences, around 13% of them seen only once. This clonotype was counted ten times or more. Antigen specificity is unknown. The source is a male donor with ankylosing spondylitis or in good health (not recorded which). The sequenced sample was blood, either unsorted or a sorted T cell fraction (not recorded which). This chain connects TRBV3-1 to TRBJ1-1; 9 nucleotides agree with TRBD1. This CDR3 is CASRRQGGNTEAFF. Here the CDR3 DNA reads TGTGCCAGCAGACGACAGGGGGGGAACACTGAAGCTTTCTTT. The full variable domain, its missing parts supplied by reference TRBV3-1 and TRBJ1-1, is DTAVSQTPKYLVTQMGNDKSIKCEQNLGHDTMYWYKQDSKKFLKIMFSYNNKELIINETVPNRFSPKSPDKAHLNLHINSLELGDSAVYFCASRRQGGNTEAFFGQGTRLTVV.